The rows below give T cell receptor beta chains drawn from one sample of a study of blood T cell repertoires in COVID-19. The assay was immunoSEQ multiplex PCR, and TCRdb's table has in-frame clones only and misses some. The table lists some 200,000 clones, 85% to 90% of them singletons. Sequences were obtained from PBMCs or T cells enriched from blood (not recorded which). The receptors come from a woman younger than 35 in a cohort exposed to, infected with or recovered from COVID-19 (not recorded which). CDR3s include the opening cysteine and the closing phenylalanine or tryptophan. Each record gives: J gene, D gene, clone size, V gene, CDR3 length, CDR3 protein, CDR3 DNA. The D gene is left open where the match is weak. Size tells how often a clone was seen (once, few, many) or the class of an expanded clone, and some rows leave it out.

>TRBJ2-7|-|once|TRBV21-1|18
CASSKVWAGGPYSYEQYF
TGTGCCAGCAGCAAAGTCTGGGCGGGAGGGCCCTACTCCTACGAGCAGTACTTC
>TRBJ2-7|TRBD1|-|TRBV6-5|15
CASSLTGTGIHEQYF
TGTGCCAGTTCGTTAACCGGGACAGGGATTCACGAGCAGTACTTC
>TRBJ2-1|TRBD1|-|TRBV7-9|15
CASSRQGTGALGQFF
TGTGCCAGCAGCCGACAAGGGACAGGGGCCCTGGGGCAGTTCTTC
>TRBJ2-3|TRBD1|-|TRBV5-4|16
CASSSAWGQGADTQYF
TGTGCCAGCAGCTCCGCTTGGGGACAGGGGGCAGATACGCAGTATTTT
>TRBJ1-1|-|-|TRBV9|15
CASGPSGSMNTEAFF
TGTGCCAGCGGGCCCTCAGGGTCGATGAACACTGAAGCTTTCTTT
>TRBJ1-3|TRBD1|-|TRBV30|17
CAWSTLSGTGYGNTIYF
TGTGCCTGGAGTACACTCTCCGGGACAGGGTACGGAAACACCATATATTTT
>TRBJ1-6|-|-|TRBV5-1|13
CASTTSENSPLHF
TGCGCCAGCACTACCTCGGAGAATTCACCCCTCCACTTT
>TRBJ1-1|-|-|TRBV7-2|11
CASSLVTEAFF
TGTGCCAGCAGCTTAGTGACGGAGGCTTTCTTT
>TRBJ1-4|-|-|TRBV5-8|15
CASSSLTTTNEKLFF
TGTGCCAGCAGCTCTCTGACAACAACTAATGAAAAACTGTTTTTT
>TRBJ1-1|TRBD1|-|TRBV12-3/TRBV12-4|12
CASTPDRDEAFF
TGTGCCAGCACTCCTGACAGGGATGAAGCTTTCTTT
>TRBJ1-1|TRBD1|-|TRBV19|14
CASTTQGSGTEAFF
TGTGCCAGTACCACACAGGGGTCTGGCACTGAAGCTTTCTTT
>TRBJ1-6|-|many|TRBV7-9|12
CASRVGDSPLHF
TGTGCCAGCAGGGTTGGAGATTCACCCCTCCACTTT
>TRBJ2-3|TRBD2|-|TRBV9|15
CASAGTSGSTDTQYF
TGTGCCAGCGCGGGGACTAGCGGGAGCACAGATACGCAGTATTTT
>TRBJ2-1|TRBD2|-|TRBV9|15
CASSVEGGGAREQFF
TGTGCCAGCAGCGTAGAAGGCGGGGGGGCCCGTGAGCAGTTCTTC
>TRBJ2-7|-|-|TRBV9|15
CASSLMEGDSYEQYF
TGTGCCAGCAGCCTGATGGAGGGAGACTCCTACGAGCAGTACTTC
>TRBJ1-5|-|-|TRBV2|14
CASSVSGYHQPQHF
TGTGCCAGCAGTGTTTCAGGTTATCATCAGCCCCAGCATTTT
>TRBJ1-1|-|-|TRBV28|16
CASSPIGAIVNTEAFF
TGTGCCAGCAGCCCGATCGGTGCCATAGTGAACACTGAAGCTTTCTTT
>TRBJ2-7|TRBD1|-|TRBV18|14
CASSLSYRGDEQYF
TGTGCCAGCTCCCTGAGTTACAGGGGGGACGAGCAGTACTTC
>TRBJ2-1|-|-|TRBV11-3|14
CASSPNSFLGEQFF
TGTGCCAGCAGCCCTAACTCGTTCCTCGGGGAGCAGTTCTTC
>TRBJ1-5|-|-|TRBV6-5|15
CASDVGGTRNQPQHF
TGTGCCAGCGATGTAGGAGGGACGCGGAATCAGCCCCAGCATTTT
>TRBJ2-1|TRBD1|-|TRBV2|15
CASSRHTGGYNEQFF
TGTGCCAGCAGTCGACACACAGGGGGATACAATGAGCAGTTCTTC
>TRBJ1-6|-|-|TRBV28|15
CASRRTGTEGSPLHF
TGTGCCAGCAGACGCACCGGGACTGAGGGTTCACCCCTCCACTTT
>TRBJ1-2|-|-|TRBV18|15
CASSPLELGDYGYTF
TGTGCCAGCTCACCACTAGAACTCGGGGACTATGGCTACACCTTC
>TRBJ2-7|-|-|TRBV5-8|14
CASSPGGSGYEQYF
TGTGCCAGCAGCCCGGGCGGTAGCGGTTACGAGCAGTACTTC
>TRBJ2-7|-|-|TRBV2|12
CASLSTGREQYF
TGTGCCAGCTTAAGCACAGGGAGAGAGCAGTACTTC
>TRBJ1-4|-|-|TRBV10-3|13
CAISDGGGEKLFF
TGTGCCATCAGTGATGGAGGTGGAGAAAAACTGTTTTTT
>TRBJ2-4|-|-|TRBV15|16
CATSRDGGAAKNIQYF
TGTGCCACCAGCAGAGATGGAGGGGCAGCCAAAAACATTCAGTACTTC
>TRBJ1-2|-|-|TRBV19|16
CASSISWQSANYGYTF
TGTGCCAGTAGTATCTCATGGCAGTCAGCTAACTATGGCTACACCTTC
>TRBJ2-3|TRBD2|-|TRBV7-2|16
CASSLTSGGVGDTQYF
TGTGCCAGCAGCCTCACTAGCGGGGGGGTTGGTGATACGCAGTATTTT
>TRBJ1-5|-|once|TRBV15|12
CATSWGTQPQHF
TGTGCCACTTCGTGGGGCACTCAGCCCCAGCATTTT
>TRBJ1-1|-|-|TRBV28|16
CASSLSWGRGNTEAFF
TGTGCCAGCAGTTTATCGTGGGGCAGGGGGAACACTGAAGCTTTCTTT
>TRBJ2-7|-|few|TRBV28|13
CASSWVGGYEQYF
TGTGCCAGCAGTTGGGTAGGGGGCTACGAGCAGTACTTC
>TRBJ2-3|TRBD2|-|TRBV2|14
CASSDGLVTDTQYF
TGTGCCAGCAGTGATGGACTAGTCACAGATACGCAGTATTTT
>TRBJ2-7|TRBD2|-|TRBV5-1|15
CASSSRESGSHEQYF
TGCGCCAGCAGCTCGCGTGAGAGCGGGAGTCACGAGCAGTACTTC
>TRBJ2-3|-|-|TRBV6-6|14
CASRAFAGTDTQYF
TGTGCCAGCAGGGCCTTTGCGGGGACAGATACGCAGTATTTT
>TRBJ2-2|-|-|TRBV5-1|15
CASSNGTGEVGELFF
TGCGCCAGCAGCAACGGAACAGGGGAGGTCGGGGAGCTGTTTTTT
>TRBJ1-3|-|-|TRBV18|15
CASFWTGTPGNTIYF
TGTGCCAGCTTTTGGACCGGGACACCTGGAAACACCATATATTTT